This TCR beta chain was found in a study of blood T cell repertoires in COVID-19. At the level of the study: Samples came from the United States, Italy and Spain, spanning acute and convalescent COVID-19. PBMCs, B-cell-depleted T cells, or T cells were the source of the cDNA or gDNA that made up the material.

Original processing notes: By means of reference gene primer amplification, nucleated cell counts were estimated. Assay: immunoSEQ multiplex PCR; the TCRdb copy retains only in-frame clones and omits some. Clone size and V and J calls were adopted from that table, with D and trimming inferred from the DNA. This sample has 120,000 or so clones, with about four fifths found just once. This clone was recorded once. CDR3 length: 18 amino acids. CDR1 MNHNS and CDR2 SASEGT come from the germline V gene. V lost 1 base and J lost 2, with 20 bases in between. V usage is TRBV6-1 and J usage is TRBJ1-2, with D perhaps matching TRBD1 (6 bases). The source material was peripheral blood. The TCR sequence derives from a woman aged 45-65 years with acute or convalescent COVID-19. CDR3 DNA sequence: TGTGCCAGCAGTGAAGGGGGGATACAGGGTCCCTTAAACTATGGCTACACCTTC. Protein product: CASSEGGIQGPLNYGYTF.